Included here is one TCR beta chain sequence, with context. Its antigen is undetermined. This entry is derived from a study of T cell responses to AZD1222 COVID-19 vaccine. General observations from the study: Targets within unmutated variant regions were reportedly found for nearly half of spike-specific TCRs.

This table comes from immunoSEQ multiplex PCR, and its TCRdb copy is limited to in-frame clones, with some not included. There are roughly 120,000 clones in the sample; roughly 93% occur only once, and 1.6% lies in the top ten. The CDR3 has 13 residues. The germline CDR1 and CDR2 sequences are MDHEN and SYDVKM. Trimming cost V 3 bases and J 7 bases, with 10 bases left between them. The source material was peripheral blood, sampled 28 days after the second AZD1222 dose. V usage is TRBV28 and J usage is TRBJ2-1; D is undetermined. The receptor was isolated from an adult who received the AZD1222 COVID-19 vaccine. This chain's CDR3 is CASSFRPRNEQFF. Here the CDR3 DNA reads TGTGCCAGCAGTTTCCGCCCCCGGAATGAGCAGTTCTTC.